These T cell receptor beta chains were read from a single sample in a study of Ad26.COV2.S vaccination and SARS-CoV-2 variants. Using immunoSEQ multiplex PCR, the repertoire was profiled, and TCRdb retains in-frame clones only, with some absent. The profile shows more than 400,000 clones, about 90% of them singletons. The material was peripheral blood, obtained in a trial of Ad26.COV2.S vaccine versus placebo. Receptors were obtained from a person between 18 and 59 years old who received the Ad26.COV2.S COVID-19 vaccine or a placebo. Both conserved end residues are part of each CDR3. D genes are given only for firm matches.

J gene	D gene	V gene	CDR3 DNA	CDR3 protein
TRBJ2-3	TRBD2	TRBV5-8	TGTGCCAGCAGCCGGGGACTAGCGGCCACAGATACGCAGTATTTT	CASSRGLAATDTQYF
TRBJ1-2	TRBD1	TRBV27	TGTGCCAGCAGTGGCGGACCGGGACAGGGGTTCGATGGCTACACCTTC	CASSGGPGQGFDGYTF
TRBJ2-2	TRBD2	TRBV4-1	TGCGCCAGCAGCCAAGAAGGACTAGCGGCAACCGGGGAGCTGTTTTTT	CASSQEGLAATGELFF
TRBJ2-7	.	TRBV6-5	TGTGCCAGCAGTTACTCTGGACTGGGCTCCTACGAGCAGTACTTC	CASSYSGLGSYEQYF
TRBJ2-1	TRBD1	TRBV6-1	TGTGCCAGCAGTGAATTAGCGTTCGGGACAGGGGCCGTCAATGAGCAGTTCTTC	CASSELAFGTGAVNEQFF
TRBJ1-2	.	TRBV7-2	TGTGCCAGCAGCTTAGTAAGGACAGCCTACTATGGCTACACCTTC	CASSLVRTAYYGYTF
TRBJ1-3	.	TRBV27	TGTGCCAGCAGTTCCCTACAGGGTGCTGGAAACACCATATATTTT	CASSSLQGAGNTIYF
TRBJ2-7	.	TRBV4-3	TGCGCCAGCAGCCAAGGCACGGGGAGTGACTACGAGCAGTACTTC	CASSQGTGSDYEQYF
TRBJ1-6	.	TRBV9	TGTGCCAGCAGCATCGCAGGGTCACGCTCCTATAATTCACCCCTCCACTTT	CASSIAGSRSYNSPLHF
TRBJ1-3	.	TRBV11-2	TGTGCCAGCAGCTTAGGAGGGTCCGACGGAAACACCATATATTTT	CASSLGGSDGNTIYF
TRBJ2-5	.	TRBV5-1	TGCGCCAGCAGCTTGCCTCTTCAAGAGACCCAGTACTTC	CASSLPLQETQYF
TRBJ1-2	.	TRBV30	TGTGCCTGGACCGGTCACCGTGGCAGGCGAGAGGGCTACACCTTC	CAWTGHRGRREGYTF
TRBJ1-1	.	TRBV13	TGTGCCAGCAGCACCAGGGGTTTCACTGAAGCTTTCTTT	CASSTRGFTEAFF